This is a list of T cell receptor beta chains from one sample in a study of T cells in Graves' hyperthyroidism and ophthalmopathy. TCRdb reprocessed the multiplex PCR reads via MiXCR and lists one record per CDR3 protein. The data contain fewer than 350,000 distinct CDR3 sequences, 21% of them singletons. The sample comprised blood. The receptor source for this set is a woman aged 50 to 60 with Graves' hyperthyroidism. The CDR3 runs from the conserved cysteine through the conserved F or W. The order of the fields is D gene, J gene, clone size, V gene, CDR3 DNA, CDR3 protein. The D gene is left open where the match is weak. Expanded clones get a size class; other rows say once, few or many, or leave the size out.

D: -; J: TRBJ2-4; size: few; V: TRBV5-6; DNA: TGTGCCAGCAGCTTCCGGGGCACCAAAAACATTCAGTACTTC; CDR3: CASSFRGTKNIQYF
D: -; J: TRBJ1-1; size: many; V: TRBV20-1; DNA: TGCAGTGCTAGGGACCGGCTTACACCCAACACTGAAGCTTTCTTT; CDR3: CSARDRLTPNTEAFF
D: -; J: TRBJ1-5; size: many; V: TRBV7-2; DNA: TGTGCCAGACTAGGGTTTCAGCCCCAGCATTTT; CDR3: CARLGFQPQHF
D: -; J: TRBJ1-1; size: -; V: TRBV7-3; DNA: TGTGCCAGCAGCTTAAGGGCAGAAAGGTCTGAAGCTTTCTTT; CDR3: CASSLRAERSEAFF
D: TRBD1; J: TRBJ2-7; size: few; V: TRBV2; DNA: TGTGCCAGCAGGAGGGGGCCCTCCTACGAGCAGTACTTC; CDR3: CASRRGPSYEQYF
D: -; J: TRBJ2-6; size: few; V: TRBV3-1; DNA: TGTGCCAGCAGCCCCTGGGCGGGGACAAGGTCCGGGAATGGGGCCAACGTCCTGACTTTC; CDR3: CASSPWAGTRSGNGANVLTF
D: TRBD1; J: TRBJ1-2; size: many; V: TRBV2; DNA: TGTGCCAGCACCGGACAGGGCGAAAACTATGGCTACACCTTC; CDR3: CASTGQGENYGYTF
D: TRBD2; J: TRBJ2-2; size: -; V: TRBV20-1; DNA: TGCAGTGCTAGAGATCCCTTAGCGGGAGGGTTCACCGGGGAGCTGTTTTTT; CDR3: CSARDPLAGGFTGELFF
D: TRBD1; J: TRBJ2-7; size: -; V: TRBV2; DNA: TGTGCCAGCAGTGGACAGGGGACGACCTACGAGCAGTACTTC; CDR3: CASSGQGTTYEQYF
D: TRBD1; J: TRBJ2-5; size: many; V: TRBV12-3/TRBV12-4; DNA: TGTGCCAGCAGTTTACGGCAGGGGGCCCGAGAGACCCAGTACTTC; CDR3: CASSLRQGARETQYF
D: TRBD1; J: TRBJ1-3; size: -; V: TRBV28; DNA: TGTGCCAGCAGTGCAGGGGGCGCGTCTGGAAACACCATATATTTT; CDR3: CASSAGGASGNTIYF
D: TRBD2; J: TRBJ2-7; size: many; V: TRBV10-3; DNA: TGTGCCATCAGTCCCCTTGGGGGGACTAGCGGGAGGAGCGACTACGAGCAGTACTTC; CDR3: CAISPLGGTSGRSDYEQYF
D: -; J: TRBJ2-2; size: many; V: TRBV12-3/TRBV12-4; DNA: TGTGCCAGCAGTTTATTACGGACCGGGGAGCTGTTTTTT; CDR3: CASSLLRTGELFF
D: -; J: TRBJ2-5; size: -; V: TRBV6-1; DNA: TGTGCCAGCAGTGAAACAGGGCTGGAGACCCAGTACTTC; CDR3: CASSETGLETQYF
D: TRBD1; J: TRBJ1-1; size: -; V: TRBV18; DNA: TGTGCCAGCTCACCCCCGATACAGGGGGCCACTGAAGCTTTCTTT; CDR3: CASSPPIQGATEAFF
D: TRBD1; J: TRBJ2-7; size: few; V: TRBV19; DNA: TGTGCCAGTCAGGGGGCCAACTACGAGCAGTACTTC; CDR3: CASQGANYEQYF
D: TRBD1; J: TRBJ1-6; size: many; V: TRBV12-3/TRBV12-4; DNA: TGTGCCAGCAGCGAAACAGGGGGGTCCTATAATTCACCCCTCCACTTT; CDR3: CASSETGGSYNSPLHF